One and the same sample provided the 20 T cell receptor beta chains below, sequenced in a study of CD8+ T cells in alopecia areata (dated 2018 in TCRdb). The protocol used for the library was the immunoSEQ multiplex PCR assay. RNA was extracted from all samples and reverse transcribed into cDNA, which served as template for TCR sequencing. Held by TCRdb, this immuneACCESS table contains in-frame sequences only and omits some clones. Under half of the omission traces to an unresolved V gene where checked; the cause of the rest is unknown. Within this sample are some 180,000 clones, with about 55% of them counted one time only. Of the sample, roughly a tenth falls within the top ten clones. The time point label of this sample denotes: roughly 24 weeks on oral tofacitinib. Read against the paper, the sample's treatment or condition label means: oral pan-JAK inhibitor, 5-10 mg twice daily. The sample consisted of CD8+ T cells sorted from blood, taken at week 24, from a patient treated with tofacitinib. The receptor set was obtained from a human donor with alopecia areata.

The V and J genes are TRBV4-3 and TRBJ1-5, with TRBD1 identical over 8 bases. The CDR3 spans 15 residues. Looked up from germline, CDR1 is LGHNA and CDR2 is YSLEER. After removal of 0 bases from V and 7 bases from J, the junction contained 5 bases not matched to a gene. CDR3 amino acids: CASSQDRGTGQPQHF. The CDR3, as DNA: TGCGCCAGCAGCCAAGATAGGGGGACAGGCCAGCCCCAGCATTTT.

The V call is TRBV6-6, the J call TRBJ2-3; possibly TRBD1 for D (6 bases). Germline loops: CDR1 MNHNY, CDR2 SVGAGI (reference sequence). V was trimmed by 7 bases and J by 1 base, leaving 12 bases between them. The CDR3 is 14 residues long. This chain's CDR3 is CASTFGQRTDTQYF. CDR3 DNA: TGTGCCAGCACTTTTGGACAGCGCACAGATACGCAGTATTTT.

Only a few counts were recorded for this clone. V and J are TRBV30 and TRBJ2-2; D may be TRBD2 (6 bases). Germline V gene lookup returns CDR1 GTSNPN and CDR2 SVGIG (reference sequence). V shed 0 bases and J shed 5 bases, with 13 bases lying between them. This CDR3 region has 15 residues. The CDR3 DNA reads as TGTGCCTGGAGTGTCCCGGAGGGGATAACCGGGGAGCTGTTTTTT. Protein product: CAWSVPEGITGELFF.

The chain employs TRBV7-9 and TRBJ2-1; D unresolved. Germline V gene lookup returns CDR1 SEHNR and CDR2 FQNEAQ (reference sequence). This CDR3 is 14 amino acids long. V dropped 1 base and J dropped 9 bases, with 13 bases sitting between them. This CDR3 reads CASSLVPALGEQFF. The CDR3 DNA follows: TGTGCCAGCAGCTTAGTACCGGCACTCGGTGAGCAGTTCTTC.

V is TRBV29-1 and J is TRBJ1-2, with unresolved D. Trimming took 1 base from V and 3 from J, leaving 12 bases between them. This CDR3 has 14 amino acids. Germline assignment: CDR1 SQVTM and CDR2 ANQGSEA. In DNA form, the CDR3 reads TGCAGCGTTGAAGCTGCGGGGATTGACTATGGCTACACCTTC. Encoded protein: CSVEAAGIDYGYTF.

The chain carries TRBV25-1 and TRBJ1-1; D is unresolved. This CDR3 contains 12 residues. Trimming removed 6 bases from V and 3 bases from J, with 8 bases in between. The V gene's germline CDR1 is MGHDK and CDR2 SYGVNS. As DNA, the CDR3 is TGTGCCAGCAGATACGGGGACACTGAAGCTTTCTTT. Its translation: CASRYGDTEAFF.

The chain employs TRBV7-9 and TRBJ1-4; the D gene is possibly TRBD1 (6 bases). The ends were cut back, 2 bases at V and 6 bases at J, with 22 bases in the middle. The germline CDR1 and CDR2 sequences are SEHNR and FQNEAQ (reference sequence). The CDR3 extends over 18 amino acids. The CDR3 loop reads CASSLRSHNRADDEKLFF. CDR3 nucleotide sequence: TGTGCCAGCAGCTTAAGGTCCCACAACAGGGCCGATGATGAAAAACTGTTTTTT.

The genes are TRBV18 and TRBJ2-2, with TRBD1 identical over 9 bases. V dropped 6 bases and J dropped 0; count of bases not matched to a gene: 5. Per germline, CDR1 KGHSH and CDR2 LQKENI. The CDR3 extends over 16 amino acids. The CDR3 loop is CASSERTGANTGELFF. CDR3 nucleotide sequence: TGTGCCAGCTCCGAAAGGACAGGGGCGAACACCGGGGAGCTGTTTTTT. Combining the CDR3 with reference TRBV18 and TRBJ2-2 gives the whole variable domain NAGVMQNPRHLVRRRGQEARLRCSPMKGHSHVYWYRQLPEEGLKFMVYLQKENIIDESGMPKERFSAEFPKEGPSILRIQQVVRGDSAAYFCASSERTGANTGELFFGEGSRLTVL.

The V and J genes are TRBV12-5 and TRBJ2-3; D ambiguous. Germline CDR1 reads LGHNT; CDR2 reads FRNRAP. The V and J ends lost 2 bases and 1 base respectively, with 7 bases between them. This CDR3 has 14 amino acids. The CDR3 sequence: CASGLFLRTDTQYF. CDR3 bases: TGTGCTAGTGGTTTGTTTCTTCGCACAGATACGCAGTATTTT.

The CDR3 here is CASSDLVGREQYF. DNA of the CDR3: TGTGCCAGCAGCGATTTGGTGGGGAGGGAGCAGTACTTC. V usage is TRBV2 and J usage is TRBJ2-7, with D possibly being TRBD2 (6 bases). V shed 6 bases and J shed 7 bases, with 16 bases lying between them. The germline V gene has CDR1 SNHLY and CDR2 FYNNEI. The CDR3 runs 13 residues.

This chain connects TRBV7-2 to TRBJ1-2; 9 bases match TRBD1. The CDR3 is made up of 13 amino acids. Unmatched junction bases numbered 4, after V lost 5 bases and J lost 6 bases. Germline-derived CDR1 and CDR2 are SGHTA and FQGNSA. The DNA of the CDR3 is TGTGCCAGCAGCCCCGGGACAGGGAATGGCTACACCTTC. Translating gives CASSPGTGNGYTF. Full variable domain (outside the CDR3, taken from reference TRBV7-2 and TRBJ1-2): GAGVSQSPSNKVTEKGKDVELRCDPISGHTALYWYRQSLGQGLEFLIYFQGNSAPDKSGLPSDRFSAERTGGSVSTLTIQRTQQEDSAVYLCASSPGTGNGYTFGSGTRLTVV.

V gene TRBV29-1 combines with J gene TRBJ2-7; no firm D call. CDR3 length equals 11 residues. Per the germline V gene, CDR1 is SQVTM and CDR2 is ANQGSEA. The germline V and J ends were trimmed by 6 bases and 5 bases, with 11 bases remaining between them. The DNA for the CDR3 is TGCAGCGTGCGTAGGGAAAACGAGCAGTACTTC. This gives the protein CSVRRENEQYF.

The rearrangement joins TRBV7-6 to TRBJ1-1; D is unclear. In germline, CDR1 is SGHVS, CDR2 FNYEAQ. V was shortened by 5 bases and J by 6 bases, with 22 bases between the two germline ends. The CDR3 sequence is 16 residues long. This CDR3 reads CASSPGITRRYAEAFF. The CDR3 DNA is TGTGCCAGCAGCCCTGGTATTACGAGGAGGTACGCTGAAGCTTTCTTT.

The chain combines TRBV4-1 with TRBJ2-7; a weak D match, TRBD2 (5 bases). The CDR3 is 14 amino acids. Per germline, CDR1 MGHRA and CDR2 YSYEKL. Deletions cut 1 base from V and 5 bases from J, with 12 bases between. In DNA form, the CDR3 reads TGCGCCAGCAGCCAAGGGCTAGCTAGTAACGAGCAGTACTTC. It encodes CASSQGLASNEQYF.

This chain joins TRBV2 and TRBJ2-1; possibly TRBD2 for D (5 bases). Germline lookup yields CDR1 SNHLY and CDR2 FYNNEI. Trimming took 7 bases from V and 8 from J, leaving 15 bases between them. The CDR3 length is 13 residues. CDR3 nucleotide sequence: TGTGCCAGCAAGCGGAGCCCCGGGGATGAGCAGTTCTTC. It codes for CASKRSPGDEQFF.

This rearrangement joins TRBV9 to TRBJ2-1; D may be TRBD1 (6 bases). Germline CDR1 SGDLS, CDR2 YYNGEE. The CDR3 spans 13 residues. The V end lost 3 bases, the J end lost 10 bases, and 14 bases lay between the germline ends. CDR3 sequence reads: CASSAGQPDEQFF. The CDR3, as DNA: TGTGCCAGCAGCGCCGGACAGCCGGACGAGCAGTTCTTC.

The gene calls are TRBV5-1 and TRBJ1-5; 10 positions agree with TRBD1. Trimming at V came to 5 bases and at J to 4 bases, leaving 3 bases not matched to a gene. This CDR3 is 14 amino acids long. Looked up from germline, CDR1 is SGHRS and CDR2 is YFSETQ. The CDR3 DNA follows: TGCGCCAGCAGTTCGGGACAGGGGAATCAGCCCCAGCATTTT. It encodes CASSSGQGNQPQHF.

This clone occurred a few times. V and J are TRBV6-6 and TRBJ1-5; unclear D gene. The CDR3 sequence is 14 residues long. V lost 8 bases to trimming and J lost 4 bases, with 15 bases between them. Germline-derived CDR1 and CDR2 are MNHNY and SVGAGI (reference sequence). Here the CDR3 reads CASLVGPVNQPQHF. The CDR3 nucleotides are TGTGCCAGCCTTGTGGGCCCTGTGAATCAGCCCCAGCATTTT.

This clone was seen a handful of times. The chain combines TRBV11-2 with TRBJ2-7; tentative D call: TRBD2 (5 bases). V lost 4 bases, J lost 3 bases, and 7 bases lay in between. This CDR3 has 12 residues. Germline lookup yields CDR1 SGHAT and CDR2 FQNNGV. CDR3 loop: CASSSEGYEQYF. The CDR3 nucleotides read TGTGCCAGCAGCTCTGAGGGCTACGAGCAGTACTTC. Full variable domain (remainder filled in from reference TRBV11-2 and TRBJ2-7): EAGVAQSPRYKIIEKRQSVAFWCNPISGHATLYWYQQILGQGPKLLIQFQNNGVVDDSQLPKDRFSAERLKGVDSTLKIQPAKLEDSAVYLCASSSEGYEQYFGPGTRLTVT.

The chain recombines TRBV5-1 with TRBJ2-1; TRBD2 matches at 11 bases. CDR3 length equals 16 residues. CDR1 SGHRS and CDR2 YFSETQ come from the germline V gene. Germline trimming cut 4 bases from V and 6 bases from J; bases unmatched to any gene: 9. As DNA, the CDR3 is TGCGCCAGCAGCCACAATCTAGCGGGGGGCTCCAATGAGCAGTTCTTC. It is translated as CASSHNLAGGSNEQFF.